Reported below is one TCR beta chain. The antigen it binds to is not known. Base qualities are missing; no much larger clone stands one base away. The method was RT-PCR. The run used an Illumina HiSeq 2500. TCRdb itself trimmed the public reads at Q25 with fastp, ran MiXCR and retained productive beta chains. Under each unique CDR3 protein, matching rows form one entry showing the most common genes and DNA. The sample profile shows 25,000 or so distinct CDR3 sequences; 60% to 80% of them were found once. The ten largest clonotypes hold 4.5% to 5.5% of the sample. The sample is drawn from a study of yellow fever vaccine responses in identical twins (dated by TCRdb to about 2018). Study-wide context: The study precisely tracked vaccine-responding T cell clones in identical twins.

What the authors observed across the whole study: According to the authors, the vaccine-induced T cell response in identical twins seemed to be partly convergent and partly specific to each individual.

V gives up 0 bases and J gives up 3 bases, and the segment between their germline ends measures 11 bases. Per the germline V gene (reference sequence), SGHAT is the CDR1 and FQDESV is the CDR2. The CDR3 has 15 amino acids, counting the end cysteine and phenylalanine. Just the 45-base CDR3 DNA is kept, in frame starting at base 1. The clonotype was recovered from a woman between 18 and 29 years old who received the yellow fever vaccine. Donor details come from another sample of the same person, matched by shared clones. The sample consisted of T cells from blood (PBMCs), unsorted or a sorted subset (not recorded which), taken before or after yellow fever vaccination (not recorded which). The chain links TRBV11-1 with TRBJ1-2, with no confidently assigned D gene. The CDR3 reads as follows: CASSLASDMHYGYTF. The DNA sequence follows: TGTGCCAGCAGCTTAGCATCCGATATGCACTATGGCTACACCTTC.